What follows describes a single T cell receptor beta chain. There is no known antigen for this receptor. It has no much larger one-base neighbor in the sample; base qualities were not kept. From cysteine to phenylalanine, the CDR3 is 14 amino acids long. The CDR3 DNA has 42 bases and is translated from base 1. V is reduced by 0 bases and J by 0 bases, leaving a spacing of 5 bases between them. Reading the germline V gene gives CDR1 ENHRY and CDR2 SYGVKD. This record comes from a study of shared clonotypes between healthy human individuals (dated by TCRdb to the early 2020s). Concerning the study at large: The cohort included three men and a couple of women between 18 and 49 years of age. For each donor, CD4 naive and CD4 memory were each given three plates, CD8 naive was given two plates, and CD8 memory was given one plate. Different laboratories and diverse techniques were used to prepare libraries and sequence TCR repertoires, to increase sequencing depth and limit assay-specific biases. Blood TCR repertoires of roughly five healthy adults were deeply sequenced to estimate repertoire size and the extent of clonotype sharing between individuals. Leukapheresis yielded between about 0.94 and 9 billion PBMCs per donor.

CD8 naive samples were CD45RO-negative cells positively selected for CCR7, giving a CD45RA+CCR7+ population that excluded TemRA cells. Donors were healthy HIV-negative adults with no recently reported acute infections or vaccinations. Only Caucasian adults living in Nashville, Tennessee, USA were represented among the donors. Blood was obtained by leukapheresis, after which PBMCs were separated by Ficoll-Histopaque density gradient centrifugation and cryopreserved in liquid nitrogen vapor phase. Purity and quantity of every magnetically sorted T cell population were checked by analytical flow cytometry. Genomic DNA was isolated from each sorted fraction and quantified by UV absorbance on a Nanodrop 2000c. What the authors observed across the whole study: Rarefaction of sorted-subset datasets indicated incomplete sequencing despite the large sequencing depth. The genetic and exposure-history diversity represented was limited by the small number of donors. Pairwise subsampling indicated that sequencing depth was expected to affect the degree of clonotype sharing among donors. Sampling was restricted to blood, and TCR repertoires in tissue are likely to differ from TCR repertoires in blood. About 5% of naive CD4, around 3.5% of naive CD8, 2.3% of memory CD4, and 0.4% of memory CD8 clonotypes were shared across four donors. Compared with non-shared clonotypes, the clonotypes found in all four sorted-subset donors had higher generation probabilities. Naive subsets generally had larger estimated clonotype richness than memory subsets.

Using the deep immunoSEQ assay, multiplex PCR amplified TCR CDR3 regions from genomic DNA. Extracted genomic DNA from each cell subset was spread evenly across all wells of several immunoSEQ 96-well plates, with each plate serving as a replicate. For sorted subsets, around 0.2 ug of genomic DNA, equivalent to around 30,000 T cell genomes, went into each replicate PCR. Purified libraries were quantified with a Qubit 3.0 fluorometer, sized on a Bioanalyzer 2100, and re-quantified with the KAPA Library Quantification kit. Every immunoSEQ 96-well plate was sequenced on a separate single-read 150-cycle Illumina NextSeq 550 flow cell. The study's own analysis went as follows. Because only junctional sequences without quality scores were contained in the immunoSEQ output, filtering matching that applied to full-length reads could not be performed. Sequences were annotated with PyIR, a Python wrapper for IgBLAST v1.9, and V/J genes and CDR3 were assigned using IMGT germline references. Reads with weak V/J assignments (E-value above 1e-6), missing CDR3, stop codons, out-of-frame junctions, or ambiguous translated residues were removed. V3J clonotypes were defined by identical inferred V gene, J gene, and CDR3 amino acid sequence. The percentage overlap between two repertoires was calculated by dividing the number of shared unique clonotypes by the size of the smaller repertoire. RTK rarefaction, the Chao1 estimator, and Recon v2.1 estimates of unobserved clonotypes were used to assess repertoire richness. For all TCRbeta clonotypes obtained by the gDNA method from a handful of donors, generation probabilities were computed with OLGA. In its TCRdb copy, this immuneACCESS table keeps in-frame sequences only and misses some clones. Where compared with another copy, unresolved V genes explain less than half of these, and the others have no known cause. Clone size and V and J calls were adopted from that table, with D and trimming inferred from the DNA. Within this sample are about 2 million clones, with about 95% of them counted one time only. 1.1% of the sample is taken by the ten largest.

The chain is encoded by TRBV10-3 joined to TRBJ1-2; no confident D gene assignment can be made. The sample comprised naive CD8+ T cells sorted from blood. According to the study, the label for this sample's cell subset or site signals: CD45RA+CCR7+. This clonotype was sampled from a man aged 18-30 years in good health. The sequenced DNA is TGTGCCATCAGTGAGTCTACAGCTAACTATGGCTACACCTTC. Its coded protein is CAISESTANYGYTF.